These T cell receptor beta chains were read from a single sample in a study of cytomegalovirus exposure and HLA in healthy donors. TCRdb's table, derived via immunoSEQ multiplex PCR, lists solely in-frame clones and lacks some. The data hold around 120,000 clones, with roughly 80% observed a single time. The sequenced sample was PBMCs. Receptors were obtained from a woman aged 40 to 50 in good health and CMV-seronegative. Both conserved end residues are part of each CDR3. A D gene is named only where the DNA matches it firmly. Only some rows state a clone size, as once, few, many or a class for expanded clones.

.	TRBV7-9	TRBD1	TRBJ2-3	TGTGCCAGCAGCAAACAGGGGGCCGCAGATACGCAGTATTTT	CASSKQGAADTQYF
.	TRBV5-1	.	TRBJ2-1	TGCGCCAGCAGCTTGGGGACCGGGGGCAATGAGCAGTTCTTC	CASSLGTGGNEQFF
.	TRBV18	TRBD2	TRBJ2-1	TGTGCCAGCTCAAAACGGACTAGCGGAAACTACAATGAGCAGTTCTTC	CASSKRTSGNYNEQFF
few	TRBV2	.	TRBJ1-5	TGTGCCAGCAGTGAAACGGGTCAGCCCCAGCATTTT	CASSETGQPQHF
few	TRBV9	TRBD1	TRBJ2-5	TGTGCCAGCAGCTTACAGGGGGAAAAGACCCAGTACTTC	CASSLQGEKTQYF
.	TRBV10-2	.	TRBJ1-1	TGCGCCAGCAGTAATCAGGGTGAGGACACTGAAGCTTTCTTT	CASSNQGEDTEAFF
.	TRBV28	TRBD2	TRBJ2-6	TGTGCCAGCAAGGGACTAGCGGGACTCAACTCTGGGGCCAACGTCCTGACTTTC	CASKGLAGLNSGANVLTF
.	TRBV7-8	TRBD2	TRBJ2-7	TGTGCCAGCAGCTTAGGAACCGGGACTAGCGGGTCCTACGAGCAGTACTTC	CASSLGTGTSGSYEQYF
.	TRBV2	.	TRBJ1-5	TGTGCCAGCAGTGAACGGGAAGCTGATCTTTCGCCCCAGCATTTT	CASSEREADLSPQHF
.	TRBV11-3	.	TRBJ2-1	TGTGCCAGCAGCTTAGAGGAGGGGGGGGAGCAGTTCTTC	CASSLEEGGEQFF
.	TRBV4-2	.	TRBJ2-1	TGTGCCAGCAGCCAAGTAGCTCCCGACTACAATGAGCAGTTCTTC	CASSQVAPDYNEQFF
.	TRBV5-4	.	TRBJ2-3	TGTGCCAGCAGCTTGTTCCTCGCGGGGAGCACAGATACGCAGTATTTT	CASSLFLAGSTDTQYF
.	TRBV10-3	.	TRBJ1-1	TGTGCCATCACCAACCAGGGGATCAACACTGAAGCTTTCTTT	CAITNQGINTEAFF
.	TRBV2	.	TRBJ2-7	TGTGCCAGCAGTCGACAGGCACCCCAGCAGTACTTC	CASSRQAPQQYF
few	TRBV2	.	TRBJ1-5	TGTGCCAGCAGTGGTGACACTAGCAATCAGCCCCAGCATTTT	CASSGDTSNQPQHF
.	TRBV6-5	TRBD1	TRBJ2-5	TGTGCCAGCAGTTACCAGGGGGCGGGACAGGGAGAGACCCAGTACTTC	CASSYQGAGQGETQYF
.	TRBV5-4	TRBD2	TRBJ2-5	TGTGCCAGCAGCTTAGGACTAGCGAGCCAAGAGACCCAGTACTTC	CASSLGLASQETQYF
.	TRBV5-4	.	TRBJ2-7	TGTGCCAGCAGCCAAGGGACAAGCTCCTACGAGCAGTACTTC	CASSQGTSSYEQYF
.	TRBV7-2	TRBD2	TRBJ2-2	TGTGCCAGCAGCTGGAGTGCGGGACTAGCGGTGGGAGGGGAGCTGTTTTTT	CASSWSAGLAVGGELFF
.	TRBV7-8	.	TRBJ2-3	TGTGCCAGCAGCCGTCGGCGGGCGTCTAGCACAGATACGCAGTATTTT	CASSRRRASSTDTQYF
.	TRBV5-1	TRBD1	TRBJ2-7	TGCGCCAGCAGCCAGGGACAGGGCCCCTACGAGCAGTACTTC	CASSQGQGPYEQYF
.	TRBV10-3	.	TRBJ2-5	TGTGCCATCAGTGAGTCGGCCAGCAGCCCCGGGGCCCAGTACTTC	CAISESASSPGAQYF
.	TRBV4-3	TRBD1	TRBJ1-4	TGCGCCAGCAGCCAAGATTCTTGGTGGGGGGACAGGCTGAATGAAAAACTGTTTTTT	CASSQDSWWGDRLNEKLFF
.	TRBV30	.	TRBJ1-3	TGTGCCTGGGGACAGAGCTCTGGAAACACCATATATTTT	CAWGQSSGNTIYF
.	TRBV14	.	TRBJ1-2	TGTGCCAGCAGCCCCGACAGGCGTGGCTACACCTTC	CASSPDRRGYTF
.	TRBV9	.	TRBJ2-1	TGTGCCAGCAGCGTAGAAGGAGCAGAAGAGCAGTTCTTC	CASSVEGAEEQFF
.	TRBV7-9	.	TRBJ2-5	TGTGCCAGCAGCTCGGAGCAAGAGACCCAGTACTTC	CASSSEQETQYF